The present entry profiles one T cell receptor beta chain with its context. Antigen unknown. Genomic DNA, the template, was used for profiling of the TCR beta VDJ and CDR3. A single record per CDR3 protein comes from TCRdb applying MiXCR to the reads. The sample has 250,000 to 300,000 distinct CDR3 sequences, 56% seen once. Before being chosen for sequencing, patients had shown CD8+CD57+ cell expansion by flow cytometry. Severe acquired aplastic anemia was diagnosed in all patients. V was shortened by 8 bases and J by 6 bases, with 16 bases between the two germline ends. This CDR3 is 14 amino acids long. Per the germline V gene, CDR1 is SGHTA and CDR2 is FQGTGA. These data come from a study of CD8+CD57+ T cells in acquired aplastic anemia. Whole-study findings and limits: Some 29 shared CD8+ CDR3s appeared highly expressed within patients' immunodominant clones. Patients did not significantly differ from controls in CD8+ Simpson's diversity.

This receptor was identified in a human donor with aplastic anemia. This rearrangement joins TRBV7-3 to TRBJ2-2, with D perhaps TRBD2 (7 bases). The specimen sequenced was sorted CD4+, CD8+, or CD8+CD57+ T cells (not recorded which) from PBMCs. The CDR3 reads CASGSSGGPGELFF. In DNA form, the CDR3 reads TGTGCCAGCGGCTCGTCGGGGGGCCCCGGGGAGCTGTTTTTT.